Each of the 31 T cell receptor beta chains below was sequenced from the same sample in a study of shared clonotypes between healthy human individuals. Terminally differentiated effector memory CD45RA+ cells were left out of the naive CD8 fraction, which was CD45RO-negative and positively selected for CCR7. Clones were read by immunoSEQ multiplex PCR, and TCRdb kept only the in-frame ones, dropping some. The sample shows about 820,000 clones, 90% to 95% of them seen only once. Sequencing was done on a sample of naive CD8+ T cells sorted from blood. The receptors shown here come from a man aged 30-40 years in good health.

The V call is TRBV6-1, the J call TRBJ1-1; D perhaps matches TRBD1 (6 bases). Germline V lookup: CDR1 MNHNS, CDR2 SASEGT. The length of the CDR3 is 13 residues. V was clipped by 5 bases and J by 8 bases, with 15 bases between them. CDR3 in amino acids: CASSTLRGGEAFF. CDR3 DNA sequence: TGTGCCAGCAGTACCCTAAGGGGGGGAGAAGCTTTCTTT.

The gene calls are TRBV2 and TRBJ2-1; a possible D gene is TRBD2 (6 bases). V was trimmed by 4 bases and J by 8 bases, leaving 18 bases between them. Germline V CDR1 and CDR2: SNHLY, FYNNEI. This CDR3 is 15 amino acids long. CDR3 coding DNA: TGTGCCAGCAGTGGCGGGACCCGGAGGACTGATGAGCAGTTCTTC. As protein: CASSGGTRRTDEQFF.

The V and J genes are TRBV7-8 and TRBJ2-7, with 9 bases lining up with TRBD1. In germline, CDR1 is SGHVS, CDR2 FQNEAQ. With 1 base clipped from V and 5 bases from J, the junction kept 9 bases outside the gene matches. The CDR3 runs 16 residues. The CDR3 DNA reads TGTGCCAGCAGCTTAGAATGGGACAGGGAGGACCACGAGCAGTACTTC. The encoded protein is CASSLEWDREDHEQYF.

The chain uses TRBV28 and TRBJ2-7; 14 bases are shared with TRBD2. CDR1 and CDR2 from the germline V gene are MDHEN and SYDVKM. The V and J ends lost 6 bases and 2 bases, in that order; junction bases with no gene match: 9. CDR3 length: 17 amino acids. The CDR3 region has the DNA TGTGCCAGCAGCACGGGACTAGCGGGAGAACATGCCTACGAGCAGTACTTC. It is translated as CASSTGLAGEHAYEQYF.

CDR3 loop: CASSIAGTDYNEQFF. The CDR3 nucleotides are TGTGCCAGCAGCATAGCCGGGACAGATTACAATGAGCAGTTCTTC. This chain joins TRBV7-3 and TRBJ2-1, with TRBD1 matching over 7 bases. J was trimmed by 4 bases and V by 5 bases; bases with no gene match: 8. The CDR3 spans 15 residues. CDR1 and CDR2 (germline): SGHTA, FQGTGA.

The genes are TRBV28 and TRBJ1-5, with unresolved D. Germline V gene lookup returns CDR1 MDHEN and CDR2 SYDVKM. Trimming cost V 2 bases and J 4 bases, with 6 bases left between them. The CDR3 is 13 residues long. The DNA of the CDR3 is TGTGCCAGCAGTTTACCCCGTAATCAGCCCCAGCATTTT. The encoded protein is CASSLPRNQPQHF. Together with reference TRBV28 and TRBJ1-5, the CDR3 gives the full variable domain: DVKVTQSSRYLVKRTGEKVFLECVQDMDHENMFWYRQDPGLGLRLIYFSYDVKMKEKGDIPEGYSVSREKKERFSLILESASTNQTSMYLCASSLPRNQPQHFGDGTRLSIL.

The gene calls are TRBV19 and TRBJ1-1; 7 nucleotides line up with TRBD1. The junction had 12 bases not matched to a gene; V was cut back by 4 bases and J by 7 bases. In germline, CDR1 is LNHDA, CDR2 SQIVND (reference sequence). The CDR3 sequence is 15 residues long. As DNA, the CDR3 is TGTGCCAGTAGTAAACTTACCGGGACAGAGGATGAAGCTTTCTTT. Translated, it gives CASSKLTGTEDEAFF.

This clone was observed once. J is TRBJ2-3 and V is TRBV28, with D unresolved. Germline-derived CDR1 and CDR2 are MDHEN and SYDVKM. The CDR3 spans 11 residues. The V end was cut by 3 bases, the J end by 14 bases, with 12 bases between. CDR3 sequence reads: CASSFGSQLYF. The CDR3 nucleotides are TGTGCCAGCAGTTTCGGCTCGCAGCTGTATTTT.

The chain is built from TRBV6-1 and TRBJ2-1, with D unclear. The CDR3 runs to 16 residues. Germline V lookup: CDR1 MNHNS, CDR2 SASEGT. Trimming removed 4 bases from V and 0 bases from J, with 13 bases in between. Here the CDR3 reads CASSGQARSSYNEQFF. In nucleotides, the CDR3 is TGTGCCAGCAGTGGTCAGGCACGTAGCTCCTACAATGAGCAGTTCTTC.

The CDR3 DNA reads TGCGCCAGCAGCTCCACAGGACGGTCGCATGATCACTATGAGCAGTTCTTC. Its translation is CASSSTGRSHDHYEQFF. J is TRBJ2-1 and V is TRBV5-1; D possibly corresponds to TRBD1 (5 bases). The CDR3 has 17 residues. Germline V gives CDR1 SGHRS, CDR2 YFSETQ. Between the trimmed V and J ends, which lost 3 bases and 8 bases, there was a span of 24 bases. The entire variable domain, with the rest obtained from reference TRBV5-1 and TRBJ2-1, is as follows: KAGVTQTPRYLIKTRGQQVTLSCSPISGHRSVSWYQQTPGQGLQFLFEYFSETQRNKGNFPGRFSGRQFSNSRSEMNVSTLELGDSALYLCASSSTGRSHDHYEQFFGPGTRLTVL.

V gene TRBV27 combines with J gene TRBJ1-4; D gene ambiguous. The CDR3 is 14 amino acids. V lost 9 bases to trimming and J lost 6 bases, with 17 bases between them. Germline CDR1 reads MNHEY; CDR2 reads SMNVEV (reference sequence). The CDR3 DNA is TGTGCCAGTCGGAACCCGGGGTTTGATGAAAAACTGTTTTTT. Amino acid sequence: CASRNPGFDEKLFF. Full variable domain (outside the CDR3, taken from reference TRBV27 and TRBJ1-4): EAQVTQNPRYLITVTGKKLTVTCSQNMNHEYMSWYRQDPGLGLRQIYYSMNVEVTDKGDVPEGYKVSRKEKRNFPLILESPSPNQTSLYFCASRNPGFDEKLFFGSGTQLSVL.

The chain uses TRBV2 and TRBJ1-1; tentatively, D is TRBD1 (6 bases). The CDR3 has 13 residues. Germline V CDR1 and CDR2: SNHLY, FYNNEI. V lost 5 bases and J 1 base, leaving 8 bases between the germline ends. The CDR3, as DNA: TGTGCCAGCAGTCAGGGGCCGAACACTGAAGCTTTCTTT. It codes for CASSQGPNTEAFF.

This clone was counted once. The V and J genes are TRBV28 and TRBJ2-2; no firm D call. V lost 0 bases and J lost 2, with 7 bases in between. The V gene's germline CDR1 is MDHEN and CDR2 SYDVKM. CDR3 length equals 15 residues. The CDR3 sequence is CASSLWRINTGELFF. The CDR3 coding sequence is TGTGCCAGCAGTTTATGGCGGATAAACACCGGGGAGCTGTTTTTT. The complete variable domain, with remaining parts taken from reference TRBV28 and TRBJ2-2, reads DVKVTQSSRYLVKRTGEKVFLECVQDMDHENMFWYRQDPGLGLRLIYFSYDVKMKEKGDIPEGYSVSREKKERFSLILESASTNQTSMYLCASSLWRINTGELFFGEGSRLTVL.

This chain uses TRBV7-9 with TRBJ1-5; weak D call: TRBD1 (6 bases). The CDR3 is 14 amino acids. Germline V CDR1 and CDR2: SEHNR, FQNEAQ (reference sequence). Trimming cost V 6 bases and J 6 bases, with 15 bases left between them. The chain's CDR3 is CASSSNRAGQPQHF. The CDR3 DNA sequence: TGTGCCAGCAGTTCCAACAGGGCTGGTCAGCCCCAGCATTTT.

The chain uses TRBV28 and TRBJ1-2, with TRBD1 as a possible D gene (6 bases). Germline V CDR1 and CDR2: MDHEN, SYDVKM. Trimming removed 8 bases at V and 8 bases at J, with 21 bases between. The length of the CDR3 is 14 residues. CDR3 nucleotide sequence: TGTGCCAGCGCTATTTCACAGGGCATCGGGGGCTACACCTTC. This translates into CASAISQGIGGYTF.

CDR3 nucleotides: TGTGCCAGCAGCTTAGGTGGTACAAACACTGAAGCTTTCTTT. This encodes CASSLGGTNTEAFF. This chain connects TRBV7-9 to TRBJ1-1; D gene unclear. This CDR3 comprises 14 residues. Deletions cut 1 base from V and 2 bases from J, with 8 bases between. Per germline, CDR1 SEHNR and CDR2 FQNEAQ (reference sequence). Looking up the rest from reference TRBV7-9 and TRBJ1-1 gives the full variable domain: DTGVSQNPRHKITKRGQNVTFRCDPISEHNRLYWYRQTLGQGPEFLTYFQNEAQLEKSRLLSDRFSAERPKGSFSTLEIQRTEQGDSAMYLCASSLGGTNTEAFFGQGTRLTVV.

The chain combines TRBV14 with TRBJ2-7, with TRBD2 matching 8 bases. From germline, CDR1 is SGHDN and CDR2 FVKESK. V was pared by 4 bases and J by 4 bases, with 12 bases of the junction left unmatched. This CDR3 has 16 residues. The CDR3 loop is CASSPPGLLAAYEQYF. Here the CDR3 DNA reads TGTGCCAGCAGCCCCCCGGGCCTACTAGCGGCTTACGAGCAGTACTTC.

V is TRBV6-5 and J is TRBJ1-2, with D unclear. Germline V gene lookup returns CDR1 MNHEY and CDR2 SVGAGI. The CDR3 is made up of 13 amino acids. V lost 5 bases and J 2 bases, leaving 9 bases between the germline ends. The CDR3 sequence: CASSLSVNYGYTF. As DNA, the CDR3 is TGTGCCAGCAGTCTCTCAGTAAACTATGGCTACACCTTC.

This rearrangement joins TRBV29-1 to TRBJ2-7; 7 bases match TRBD2. The CDR3 runs 15 residues. The J segment lost 2 bases and the V segment lost 3 bases, leaving 10 bases of the junction unmatched. Germline V gives CDR1 SQVTM, CDR2 ANQGSEA. In nucleotides, the CDR3 is TGCAGCGTTGACGGGGGGAGCAGGGATCCCTACGAGCAGTACTTC. It codes for CSVDGGSRDPYEQYF.

The chain has TRBV11-3 and TRBJ2-5; 7 positions match TRBD1. In germline, CDR1 is SGHNT, CDR2 YENEEA. The CDR3 extends over 16 amino acids. After removal of 5 bases from V and 2 bases from J, the junction contained 11 bases not matched to a gene. This CDR3 reads CASSPRTGLTQETQYF. The CDR3 region has the DNA TGTGCCAGCAGCCCCCGGACAGGCCTTACACAAGAGACCCAGTACTTC.

The rearrangement joins TRBV7-2 to TRBJ2-7, with D perhaps TRBD2 (5 bases). Looked up from germline, CDR1 is SGHTA and CDR2 is FQGNSA. The ends were cut back, 1 base at V and 2 bases at J, with 6 bases in the middle. This CDR3 spans 13 amino acids. The CDR3 nucleotides are TGTGCCAGCAGCTTAGGGGAGACCTACGAGCAGTACTTC. Its translation: CASSLGETYEQYF.

The chain has TRBV6-5 and TRBJ2-1, with D tentatively TRBD2 (5 bases). V dropped 4 bases and J dropped 6 bases, with 13 bases sitting between them. Germline V gives CDR1 MNHEY, CDR2 SVGAGI. This CDR3 spans 14 amino acids. For the CDR3, the DNA is TGTGCCAGCAGTTTTCTAGCTGTGGCCAATGAGCAGTTCTTC. Residues: CASSFLAVANEQFF.

The J gene is TRBJ1-4, the V gene TRBV29-1; the D is unclear. Germline assignment: CDR1 SQVTM and CDR2 ANQGSEA. Trimming pared 4 bases from V and 0 bases from J, leaving 9 bases between. There are 14 residues in the CDR3. The CDR3: CSVVGIATNEKLFF. CDR3 sequence (DNA): TGCAGCGTTGTCGGTATCGCAACTAATGAAAAACTGTTTTTT.

The chain uses TRBV6-6 and TRBJ2-1; D uncertain. Germline lookup yields CDR1 MNHNY and CDR2 SVGAGI (reference sequence). The germline V and J ends were trimmed by 0 bases and 6 bases, with 9 bases remaining between them. The CDR3 runs to 14 residues. CDR3 amino acids: CASSYSTEFNEQFF. The CDR3 DNA reads as TGTGCCAGCAGTTACTCAACAGAATTCAATGAGCAGTTCTTC.

The chain has TRBV7-9 and TRBJ2-1, with D tentatively TRBD1 (5 bases). Germline V lookup: CDR1 SEHNR, CDR2 FQNEAQ (reference sequence). The CDR3 extends over 16 amino acids. V lost 1 base and J 4 bases, leaving 14 bases between the germline ends. The CDR3 loop reads CASSLEGFSPYNEQFF. For the CDR3, the DNA is TGTGCCAGCAGCTTAGAGGGGTTTTCCCCGTACAATGAGCAGTTCTTC.

This clone came up many times. The gene calls are TRBV28 and TRBJ1-3, with 9 bases that match TRBD1. Looked up from germline, CDR1 is MDHEN and CDR2 is SYDVKM. J gave up 4 bases and V 6 bases, and 7 bases lay outside the gene matches. The CDR3 has 15 amino acids. CDR3 loop: CASSVTGGLGNTIYF. DNA of the CDR3: TGTGCCAGCAGCGTAACAGGGGGCCTCGGAAACACCATATATTTT.

This CDR3 reads CAIREGLDSTF. CDR3 bases: TGTGCCATCAGAGAGGGGCTGGATTCCACCTTC. The chain carries TRBV10-3 and TRBJ1-2, with a weak D call TRBD1 (5 bases). Trimming pared 6 bases from V and 13 bases from J, leaving 15 bases between. The CDR3 totals 11 residues. Germline assignment: CDR1 ENHRY and CDR2 SYGVKD.

The chain recombines TRBV7-9 with TRBJ2-2; maybe TRBD2 (6 bases). Trimming cost V 5 bases and J 2 bases, with 12 bases left between them. The CDR3 spans 15 residues. Germline lookup yields CDR1 SEHNR and CDR2 FQNEAQ (reference sequence). The CDR3 loop reads CASSRKGTNTGELFF. The CDR3 DNA reads TGTGCCAGCAGCCGAAAAGGGACTAACACCGGGGAGCTGTTTTTT.

The chain joins TRBV5-4 to TRBJ2-2; TRBD1 matches 7 bases. With V trimmed by 2 bases and J by 6 bases, 16 bases remained unmatched. This CDR3 spans 18 amino acids. Germline V lookup: CDR1 SGHNT, CDR2 YYREEE (reference sequence). The CDR3 here is CASSLEGAWAEDAGELFF. The CDR3 DNA reads as TGTGCCAGCAGCTTAGAGGGGGCGTGGGCGGAAGACGCCGGGGAGCTGTTTTTT.

Of note for this clone: The identical CDR3 is also encoded by other nucleotide sequences in the sample. The V and J genes are TRBV7-2 and TRBJ2-3; no clear D gene. CDR1 is SGHTA and CDR2 is FQGNSA in the germline V gene. This CDR3 comprises 13 residues. Trimming cost V 1 base and J 1 base, with 3 bases left between them. CDR3 DNA sequence: TGTGCCAGCAGCTTAGGAGGCACAGATACGCAGTATTTT. Encoded protein: CASSLGGTDTQYF.

The genes are TRBV5-6 and TRBJ1-4; D may be TRBD1 (6 bases). The germline V and J ends were trimmed by 3 bases and 5 bases, with 23 bases remaining between them. The CDR3 runs 18 residues. In germline, CDR1 is SGHDT, CDR2 YYEEEE. The CDR3 here is CASSSSSNLGQRNEKLFF. CDR3 coding DNA: TGTGCCAGCAGCTCCTCTTCTAATCTAGGACAGCGAAATGAAAAACTGTTTTTT.